These 7 T cell receptor beta chains came from one sample sequenced in a study of control samples from healthy donors and cancer patients (dated by TCRdb to 2018 to 2021). The method was the immunoSEQ multiplex PCR assay. In TCRdb, the immuneACCESS table is reduced to in-frame sequences with V and J assigned. These tables do not hold every clone; where another copy was compared, an unresolved V gene accounts for under half, and the others remain unexplained. This sample gives about 130,000 clones in total; about 95% of them show up just once. More than 13% of the sample is taken by the ten largest. The sequencing input was PBMCs. These receptors were collected from a man aged 60 to 69 with colorectal cancer.

With regard to this clone: Compared with germline, one end of the junction differs, possibly owing to a read error. This chain links TRBV29-1 with TRBJ2-7; TRBD1 matches 10 bases. This CDR3 contains 13 residues. The germline V gene encodes CDR1 SQVTM and CDR2 ANQGSEA. DNA for the CDR3: TGCAGCGTTGAGGGACAGGGGTCCTCCGAGCAGTACTTC. As protein: CSVEGQGSSEQYF.

The chain has TRBV12-3 or TRBV12-4 and TRBJ1-2, with a possible D match to TRBD1 (6 bases). Trimming took off 3 bases at V and 7 bases at J, with 12 bases between the two ends. This CDR3 is 13 amino acids long. The CDR3 is CASSLVVRGGYTF. For the CDR3, the DNA is TGTGCCAGCAGTTTGGTCGTCAGGGGTGGCTACACCTTC.

The chain recombines TRBV6-1 with TRBJ2-6; possible D gene TRBD1, 6 bases. CDR3 length equals 16 residues. Germline lookup yields CDR1 MNHNS and CDR2 SASEGT. V was shortened by 2 bases and J by 1 base, with 9 bases between the two germline ends. The CDR3 spells CASSEIGGSGANVLTF. As DNA, the CDR3 is TGTGCCAGCAGTGAAATAGGGGGTTCTGGGGCCAACGTCCTGACTTTC.

This clone was recorded once. The chain employs TRBV5-8 and TRBJ1-5; D might be TRBD1 (6 bases). The CDR3 extends over 16 amino acids. Per the germline V gene, CDR1 is SGHTS and CDR2 is YDEGEE. Trimming pared 2 bases from V and 6 bases from J, leaving 18 bases between. CDR3: CASSLFVFRGGQPQHF. CDR3 coding DNA: TGTGCCAGCAGCTTATTCGTCTTCAGGGGAGGTCAGCCCCAGCATTTT.

This clone was observed a single time. This chain joins TRBV19 and TRBJ2-7, with 14 positions matching TRBD2. Trimming removed 4 bases from V and 7 bases from J; junction bases left unmatched: 9. CDR1 is LNHDA, CDR2 SQIVND, per germline (reference sequence). This CDR3 has 16 amino acids. The CDR3 DNA reads as TGTGCCAGTAGTACCCGACTAGCGGGGGGGCCGGGAGAGCAGTACTTC. This translates into CASSTRLAGGPGEQYF.

The chain employs TRBV7-9 and TRBJ1-5; weak D call: TRBD1 (6 bases). Looked up from germline, CDR1 is SEHNR and CDR2 is FQNEAQ (reference sequence). This CDR3 comprises 12 residues. Trimming left V 3 bases short and J 7 bases short, with 7 bases between. Here the CDR3 DNA reads TGTGCCAGCAGCTTCGACAGGCAGCCCCAGCATTTT. Amino acids: CASSFDRQPQHF. The whole variable domain, remainder taken from reference TRBV7-9 and TRBJ1-5, is DTGVSQNPRHKITKRGQNVTFRCDPISEHNRLYWYRQTLGQGPEFLTYFQNEAQLEKSRLLSDRFSAERPKGSFSTLEIQRTEQGDSAMYLCASSFDRQPQHFGDGTRLSIL.

This chain links TRBV5-1 with TRBJ2-7; unclear D gene. The CDR3 has 15 residues. Germline loops: CDR1 SGHRS, CDR2 YFSETQ. V lost 0 bases and J 3 bases, leaving 13 bases between the germline ends. The CDR3 DNA follows: TGCGCCAGCAGCTTGGCCCCAGAGTCTCTCTACGAGCAGTACTTC. It is translated as CASSLAPESLYEQYF.